The next 4 T cell receptor beta chains were all read from a single sample in a study of blood T cells in healthy people across ages. Sample-barcoded 5' priming and a J-beta primer mix drove a second PCR of about 6 to 12 cycles. TCRdb reanalysed the 5' RACE reads using MiXCR and keeps one entry per CDR3 protein. The sample lists 1.8 million or so distinct CDR3 sequences, about two fifths occurring once. The sample was blood. These receptor sequences come from a human donor in good health.

This clonotype was seen a handful of times. The chain combines TRBV7-9 with TRBJ2-5; TRBD1 matches 7 bases. CDR3 length equals 13 residues. J lost 7 bases, V lost 5 bases, and 7 bases had no gene match. CDR1 is SEHNR, CDR2 FQNEAQ, per germline (reference sequence). The CDR3: CASSPTGMGTQYF. In DNA, the CDR3 is TGTGCCAGCAGCCCGACAGGGATGGGGACCCAGTACTTC. The variable domain in full, completed from reference TRBV7-9 and TRBJ2-5, reads DTGVSQNPRHKITKRGQNVTFRCDPISEHNRLYWYRQTLGQGPEFLTYFQNEAQLEKSRLLSDRFSAERPKGSFSTLEIQRTEQGDSAMYLCASSPTGMGTQYFGPGTRLLVL.

The V and J genes are TRBV6-5 and TRBJ2-5, with a possible D match to TRBD2 (5 bases). This CDR3 has 13 residues. Germline V CDR1 and CDR2: MNHEY, SVGAGI. The V gene lost 0 bases and the J gene lost 7 bases, with 9 bases spanning the gap. CDR3 amino acids: CASSYSIRGTQYF. The CDR3, as DNA: TGTGCCAGCAGTTACTCGATCCGGGGGACCCAGTACTTC.

The DNA for the CDR3 is TGTGCCAGCGCGTCCCCGGGGGCCAAAAACATTCAGTACTTC. Protein sequence: CASASPGAKNIQYF. The chain combines TRBV7-2 with TRBJ2-4, with D perhaps TRBD2 (5 bases). Germline values: CDR1 SGHTA, CDR2 FQGNSA. Trimming stripped 8 bases from V and 1 base from J, with 12 bases between. The CDR3 consists of 14 residues.

This clonotype was counted a few times. The J gene is TRBJ2-1, the V gene TRBV7-2, with 7 nucleotides matching TRBD2. CDR1 is SGHTA and CDR2 is FQGNSA in the germline V gene. The length of the CDR3 is 15 residues. With 1 base clipped from V and 2 bases from J, the junction kept 2 bases outside the gene matches. The CDR3 sequence is CASSLVRGAYNEQFF. Here the CDR3 DNA reads TGTGCCAGCAGCTTAGTTCGGGGGGCCTACAATGAGCAGTTCTTC. Using reference TRBV7-2 and TRBJ2-1 for the parts outside the CDR3, the full variable domain is GAGVSQSPSNKVTEKGKDVELRCDPISGHTALYWYRQSLGQGLEFLIYFQGNSAPDKSGLPSDRFSAERTGGSVSTLTIQRTQQEDSAVYLCASSLVRGAYNEQFFGPGTRLTVL.